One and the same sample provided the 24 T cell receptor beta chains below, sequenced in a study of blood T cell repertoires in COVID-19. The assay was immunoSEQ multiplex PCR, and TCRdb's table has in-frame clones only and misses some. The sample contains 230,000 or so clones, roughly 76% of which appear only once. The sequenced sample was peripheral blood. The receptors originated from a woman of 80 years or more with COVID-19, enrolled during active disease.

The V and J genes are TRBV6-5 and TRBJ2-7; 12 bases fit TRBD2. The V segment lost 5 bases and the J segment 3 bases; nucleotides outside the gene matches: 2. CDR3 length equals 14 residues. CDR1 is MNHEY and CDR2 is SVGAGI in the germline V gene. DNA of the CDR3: TGTGCCAGCAGTCAGGGACTAGCGGGCTACGAGCAGTACTTC. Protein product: CASSQGLAGYEQYF.

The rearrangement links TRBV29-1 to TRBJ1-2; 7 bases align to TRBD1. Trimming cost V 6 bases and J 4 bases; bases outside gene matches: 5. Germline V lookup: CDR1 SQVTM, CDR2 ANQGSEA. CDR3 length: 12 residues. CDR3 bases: TGCAGCGTGGGGGACAGCCCCTATGGCTACACCTTC. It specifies CSVGDSPYGYTF.

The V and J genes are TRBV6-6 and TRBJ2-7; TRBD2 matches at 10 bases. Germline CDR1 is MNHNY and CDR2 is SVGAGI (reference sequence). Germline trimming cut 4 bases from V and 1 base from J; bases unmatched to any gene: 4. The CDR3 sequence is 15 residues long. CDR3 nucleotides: TGTGCCAGCAGTTTCCTAGCGGGGGTTTCCTACGAGCAGTACTTC. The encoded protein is CASSFLAGVSYEQYF.

The CDR3 region is CASSTPENQPQHF. The CDR3 DNA follows: TGTGCCAGCAGTACCCCCGAGAATCAGCCCCAGCATTTT. The chain joins TRBV7-2 to TRBJ1-5; no clear D. The CDR3 length is 13 residues. V was cut by 6 bases and J by 4 bases, with 10 bases left in between. Germline V CDR1 and CDR2: SGHTA, FQGNSA.

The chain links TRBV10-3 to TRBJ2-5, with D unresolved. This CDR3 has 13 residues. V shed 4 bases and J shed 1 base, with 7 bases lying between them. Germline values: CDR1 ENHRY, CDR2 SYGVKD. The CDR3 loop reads CAISGAAQETQYF. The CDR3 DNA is TGTGCCATCAGTGGGGCAGCCCAAGAGACCCAGTACTTC.

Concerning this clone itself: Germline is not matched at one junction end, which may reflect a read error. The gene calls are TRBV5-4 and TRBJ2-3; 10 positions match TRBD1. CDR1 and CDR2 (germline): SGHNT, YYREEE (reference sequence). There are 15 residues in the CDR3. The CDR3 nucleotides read TGTGCCACCTTCTTCCGGGACAGGGGCACAAATACGCAGTATTTT. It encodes CATFFRDRGTNTQYF.

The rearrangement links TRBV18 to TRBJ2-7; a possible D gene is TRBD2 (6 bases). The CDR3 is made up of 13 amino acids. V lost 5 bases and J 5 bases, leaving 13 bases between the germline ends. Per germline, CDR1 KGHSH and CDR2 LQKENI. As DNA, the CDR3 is TGTGCCAGCTCAGCGGGGCAGAAGGACGAGCAGTACTTC. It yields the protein CASSAGQKDEQYF.

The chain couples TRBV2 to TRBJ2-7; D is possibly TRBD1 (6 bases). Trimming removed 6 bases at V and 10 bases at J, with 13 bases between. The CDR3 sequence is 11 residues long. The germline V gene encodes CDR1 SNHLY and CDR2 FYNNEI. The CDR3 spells CASSPDRSQYF. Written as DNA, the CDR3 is TGTGCCAGCAGCCCCGACAGGAGCCAGTACTTC. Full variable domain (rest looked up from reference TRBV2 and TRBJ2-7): EPEVTQTPSHQVTQMGQEVILRCVPISNHLYFYWYRQILGQKVEFLVSFYNNEISEKSEIFDDQFSVERPDGSNFTLKIRSTKLEDSAMYFCASSPDRSQYFGPGTRLTVT.

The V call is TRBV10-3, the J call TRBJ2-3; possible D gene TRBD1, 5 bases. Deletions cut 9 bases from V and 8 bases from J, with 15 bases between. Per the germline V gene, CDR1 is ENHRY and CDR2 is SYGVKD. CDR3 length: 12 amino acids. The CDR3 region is CAMGPLQGTQYF. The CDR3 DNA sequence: TGTGCCATGGGTCCCCTGCAGGGTACGCAGTATTTT.

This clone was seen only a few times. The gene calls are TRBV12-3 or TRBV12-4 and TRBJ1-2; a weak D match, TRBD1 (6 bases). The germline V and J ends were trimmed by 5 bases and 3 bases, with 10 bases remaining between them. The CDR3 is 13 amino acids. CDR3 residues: CASSPDRDYGYTF. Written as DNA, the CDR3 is TGTGCCAGCAGTCCGGACAGAGACTATGGCTACACCTTC.

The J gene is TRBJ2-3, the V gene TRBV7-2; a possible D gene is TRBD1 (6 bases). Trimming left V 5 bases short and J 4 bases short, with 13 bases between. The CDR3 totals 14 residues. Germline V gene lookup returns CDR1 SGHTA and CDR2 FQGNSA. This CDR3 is CASSGQPLADTQYF. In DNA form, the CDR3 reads TGTGCCAGCAGCGGACAGCCGTTGGCAGATACGCAGTATTTT.

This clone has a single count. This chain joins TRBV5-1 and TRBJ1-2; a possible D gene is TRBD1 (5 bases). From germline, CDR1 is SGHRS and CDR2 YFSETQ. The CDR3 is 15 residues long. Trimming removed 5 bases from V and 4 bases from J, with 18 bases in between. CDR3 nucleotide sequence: TGCGCCAGCAGTCCCGACAGCCAGACTCTCTATGGCTACACCTTC. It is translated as CASSPDSQTLYGYTF.

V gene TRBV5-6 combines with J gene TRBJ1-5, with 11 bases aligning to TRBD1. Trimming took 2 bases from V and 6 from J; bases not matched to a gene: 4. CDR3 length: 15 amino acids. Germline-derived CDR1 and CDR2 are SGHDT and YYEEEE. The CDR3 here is CASSFGQGASQPQHF. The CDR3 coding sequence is TGTGCCAGCAGCTTTGGACAGGGGGCTAGTCAGCCCCAGCATTTT.

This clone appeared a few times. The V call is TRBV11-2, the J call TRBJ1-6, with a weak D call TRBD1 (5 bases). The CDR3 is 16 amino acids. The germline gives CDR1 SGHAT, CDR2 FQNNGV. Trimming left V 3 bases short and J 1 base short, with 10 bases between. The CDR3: CASSLGGGSYNSPLHF. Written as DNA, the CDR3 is TGTGCCAGCAGCTTGGGGGGAGGGTCCTATAATTCACCCCTCCACTTT.

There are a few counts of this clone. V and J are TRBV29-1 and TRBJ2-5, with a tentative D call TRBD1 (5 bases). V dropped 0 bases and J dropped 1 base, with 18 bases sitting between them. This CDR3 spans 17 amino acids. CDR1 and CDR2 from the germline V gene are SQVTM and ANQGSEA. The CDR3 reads CSVEDRVTDPLQETQYF. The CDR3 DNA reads TGCAGCGTTGAAGATCGGGTGACAGACCCCCTCCAAGAGACCCAGTACTTC. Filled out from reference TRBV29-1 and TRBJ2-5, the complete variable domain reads SAVISQKPSRDICQRGTSLTIQCQVDSQVTMMFWYRQQPGQSLTLIATANQGSEATYESGFVIDKFPISRPNLTFSTLTVSNMSPEDSSIYLCSVEDRVTDPLQETQYFGPGTRLLVL.

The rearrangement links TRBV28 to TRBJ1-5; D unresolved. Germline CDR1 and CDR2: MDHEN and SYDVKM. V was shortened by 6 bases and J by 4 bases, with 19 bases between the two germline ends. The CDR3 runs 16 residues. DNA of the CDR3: TGTGCCAGCAGCAACCTCCTGGCAGGCGGGAATCAGCCCCAGCATTTT. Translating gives CASSNLLAGGNQPQHF.

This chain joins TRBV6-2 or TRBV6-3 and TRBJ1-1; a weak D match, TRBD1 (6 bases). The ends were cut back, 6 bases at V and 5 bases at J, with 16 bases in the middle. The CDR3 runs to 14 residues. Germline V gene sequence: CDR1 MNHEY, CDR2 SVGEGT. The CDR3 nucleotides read TGTGCCAGCAGCCATGGGGGGGCGAAAACTGAAGCTTTCTTT. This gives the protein CASSHGGAKTEAFF.

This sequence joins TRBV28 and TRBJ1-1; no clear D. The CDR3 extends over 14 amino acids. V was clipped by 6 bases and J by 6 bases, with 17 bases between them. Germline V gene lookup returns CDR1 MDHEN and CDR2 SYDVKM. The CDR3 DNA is TGTGCCAGCAGCCCCTCCGGGTTGCGGTCTGAAGCTTTCTTT. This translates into CASSPSGLRSEAFF.

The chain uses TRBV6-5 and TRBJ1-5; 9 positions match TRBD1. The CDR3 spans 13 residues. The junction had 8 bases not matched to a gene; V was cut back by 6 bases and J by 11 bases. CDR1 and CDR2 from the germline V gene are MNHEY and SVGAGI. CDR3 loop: CASSSDRGSSQHF. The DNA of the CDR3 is TGTGCCAGCAGCTCGGACAGGGGCTCGTCCCAGCATTTT.

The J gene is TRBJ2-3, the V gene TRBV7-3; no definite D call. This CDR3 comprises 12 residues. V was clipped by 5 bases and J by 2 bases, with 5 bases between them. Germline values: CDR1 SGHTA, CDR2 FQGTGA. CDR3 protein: CASSGPTDTQYF. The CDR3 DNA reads TGTGCCAGCAGCGGGCCCACAGATACGCAGTATTTT.

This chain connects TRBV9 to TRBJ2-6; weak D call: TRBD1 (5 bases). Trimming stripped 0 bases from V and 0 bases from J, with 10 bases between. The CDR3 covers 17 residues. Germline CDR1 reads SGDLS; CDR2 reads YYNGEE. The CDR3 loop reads CASSVADSVSGANVLTF. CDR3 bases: TGTGCCAGCAGCGTAGCTGACAGTGTCTCTGGGGCCAACGTCCTGACTTTC.

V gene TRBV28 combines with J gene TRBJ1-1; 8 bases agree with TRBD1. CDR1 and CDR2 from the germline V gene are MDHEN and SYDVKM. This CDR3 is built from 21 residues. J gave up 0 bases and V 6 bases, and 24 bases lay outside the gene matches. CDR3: CASSHRLRQGIRAGMNTEAFF. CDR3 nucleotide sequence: TGTGCCAGCAGCCATCGATTGCGACAGGGGATACGTGCTGGTATGAACACTGAAGCTTTCTTT. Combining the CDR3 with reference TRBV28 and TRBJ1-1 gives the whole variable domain DVKVTQSSRYLVKRTGEKVFLECVQDMDHENMFWYRQDPGLGLRLIYFSYDVKMKEKGDIPEGYSVSREKKERFSLILESASTNQTSMYLCASSHRLRQGIRAGMNTEAFFGQGTRLTVV.

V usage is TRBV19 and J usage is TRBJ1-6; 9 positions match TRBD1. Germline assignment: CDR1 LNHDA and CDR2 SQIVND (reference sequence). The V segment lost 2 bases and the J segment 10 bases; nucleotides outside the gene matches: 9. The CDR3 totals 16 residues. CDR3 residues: CASSIRTGVGGSPLHF. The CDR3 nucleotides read TGTGCCAGTAGTATAAGGACAGGGGTTGGGGGATCACCCCTCCACTTT.

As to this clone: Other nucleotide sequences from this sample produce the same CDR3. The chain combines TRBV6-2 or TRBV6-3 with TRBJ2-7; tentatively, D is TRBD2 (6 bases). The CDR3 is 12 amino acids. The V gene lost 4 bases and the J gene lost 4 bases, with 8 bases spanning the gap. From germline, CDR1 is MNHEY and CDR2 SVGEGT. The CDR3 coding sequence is TGTGCCAGCAGTTTTAGCGGATACGAGCAGTACTTC. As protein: CASSFSGYEQYF.